This T cell receptor (beta chain) was sequenced during a study of blood T cell repertoires in COVID-19. TCRdb keeps only in-frame clones here, not all; method: immunoSEQ multiplex PCR. The profile covers about 130,000 clones, with approximately 80% appearing a single time and 9.5% to 15% taken by the ten largest. Trimming removed 9 bases from V and 1 base from J, with 13 bases in between. There are 13 residues in the CDR3. CDR1 and CDR2 from the germline V gene are SGHRS and YFSETQ. This sequence was found in a woman aged 55-69 years with acute or convalescent COVID-19. This chain connects TRBV5-1 to TRBJ1-1, with unresolved D. The specimen sequenced was peripheral blood. CDR3 in amino acids: CATMRETNTEAFF. The CDR3 bases are TGCGCCACCATGAGGGAGACGAACACTGAAGCTTTCTTT.